This TCR beta chain was retrieved from a study of T-cell reconstitution after alpha-beta-depleted transplantation in children. Trimming stripped 0 bases from V and 0 bases from J, with 12 bases between. The CDR3 is 17 amino acids. The V gene's germline CDR1 is LGHNA and CDR2 YNFKEQ. Study-wide results and limits: Approximately two months post-transplant, alpha-beta T cells reportedly originated from several hundred expanded graft clones.

Unique molecular identifiers were built into the TCRbeta library. TCRdb analysed the PCR reads with MiXCR anew, one entry per CDR3 protein. This sample yields more than 200,000 distinct CDR3 sequences, of which more than 20% are seen a single time; roughly 5% belongs to the top ten. A few counts support this clonotype. Its target is unknown. V gene TRBV4-2 combines with J gene TRBJ1-3; unclear D gene. Sequencing was performed on PBMCs, mostly from graft donor cells, taken 360 days after TCRalphabeta/CD19-depleted stem cell transplant. The clonotype originates from a female patient younger than 10 who had a stem cell transplant for congenital amegakaryocytic thrombocytopenia, so the T cells may come from the graft donor. The CDR3 region has the DNA TGTGCCAGCAGCCAAGACAGCGCCAGAGCCTCTGGAAACACCATATATTTT. Its protein product is CASSQDSARASGNTIYF.